This T cell receptor (beta chain) comes out of a study of blood T cell repertoires in COVID-19. Whole-study context: Collection of acute and convalescent COVID-19 samples took place in the United States, Italy and Spain. The analysed material was cDNA or gDNA that came from T cells, B-cell-depleted T cells, or PBMCs.

The method was immunoSEQ multiplex PCR; TCRdb's version includes in-frame clones alone and lacks a portion of them. The table records 250,000 to 400,000 clones, around 90% of them present only once. The CDR3 runs 15 residues. Trimming took off 3 bases at V and 7 bases at J, with 13 bases between the two ends. Germline V gene sequence: CDR1 MNHEY, CDR2 SMNVEV (reference sequence). Seattle's enrolled individuals joined amid active infection and were then monitored longitudinally. The TCR originated in a woman aged 25 to 39 with COVID-19, enrolled during active disease. The sample comprised peripheral blood. The rearrangement uses TRBV27 and TRBJ1-6; possible D gene TRBD1, 5 bases. The CDR3 DNA reads as TGTGCCAGCAGTTTTGGTACAGGTCTGAATTCACCCCTCCACTTT. Translated: CASSFGTGLNSPLHF.